A selection of T cell receptor beta chains follows, all from one sample in a study of blood T cell repertoires in COVID-19. Profiling relied on immunoSEQ multiplex PCR, and the TCRdb table lists in-frame clones only, not all of them. This table holds 200,000 to 250,000 clones, more than 70% found once. The sample taken for sequencing was peripheral blood. Source of these receptors: a human donor in a cohort sampled during active COVID-19. Both conserved end residues are part of each CDR3. The D gene is left open where the match is weak. The listing skips clone size in some rows; elsewhere it reads once, few, many or a size class.

D: TRBD1; J: TRBJ2-1; V: TRBV28; size: .; CDR3: CASSSHRDRAYNEQFF; DNA: TGTGCCAGCAGTTCTCATCGGGACAGGGCATACAATGAGCAGTTCTTC
D: .; J: TRBJ1-1; V: TRBV28; size: once; CDR3: CASKITVSPEAFF; DNA: TGTGCCAGCAAGATTACGGTGAGCCCTGAAGCTTTCTTT
D: .; J: TRBJ2-7; V: TRBV5-6; size: .; CDR3: CASGPEQYF; DNA: TGTGCCAGCGGGCCCGAGCAGTACTTC
D: .; J: TRBJ1-6; V: TRBV19; size: .; CDR3: CASSIRGRNSPLHF; DNA: TGTGCCAGTAGTATAAGGGGTAGGAATTCACCCCTCCACTTT
D: TRBD1; J: TRBJ1-2; V: TRBV23-1; size: once; CDR3: CASSQSRQGRPYGYTF; DNA: TGCGCCAGCAGTCAATCCCGACAGGGTAGGCCCTATGGCTACACCTTC
D: TRBD1; J: TRBJ1-2; V: TRBV29-1; size: few; CDR3: CSVTGASANYGYTF; DNA: TGCAGCGTTACAGGGGCGTCAGCTAACTATGGCTACACCTTC
D: TRBD1; J: TRBJ2-1; V: TRBV11-2; size: .; CDR3: CASSLDNRGPTYNEQFF; DNA: TGTGCCAGCAGCTTAGATAACAGGGGGCCTACCTACAATGAGCAGTTCTTC
D: TRBD1; J: TRBJ2-4; V: TRBV28; size: .; CDR3: CASSAGTAKNIQYF; DNA: TGTGCCAGCAGTGCCGGGACAGCTAAAAACATTCAGTACTTC
D: TRBD2; J: TRBJ2-3; V: TRBV6-4; size: few; CDR3: CASSDRAGGPTDTQYF; DNA: TGTGCCAGCAGTGACCGGGCGGGAGGGCCCACAGATACGCAGTATTTT
D: .; J: TRBJ1-3; V: TRBV7-9; size: .; CDR3: CASSSNTQGFPNTIYF; DNA: TGTGCCAGCAGCTCTAACACTCAGGGCTTCCCTAACACCATATATTTT
D: TRBD1; J: TRBJ1-5; V: TRBV7-2; size: .; CDR3: CASSLGRGLNQPQHF; DNA: TGTGCCAGCAGCTTAGGCAGGGGGCTCAATCAGCCCCAGCATTTT
D: TRBD1; J: TRBJ2-1; V: TRBV3-1/TRBV3-2; size: once; CDR3: CASSQEGQGNNEQFF; DNA: TGTGCCAGCAGCCAAGAGGGACAGGGGAATAATGAGCAGTTCTTC
D: TRBD1; J: TRBJ1-1; V: TRBV7-2; size: .; CDR3: CASSPTGGHTEAFF; DNA: TGTGCCAGCAGCCCGACAGGGGGCCACACTGAAGCTTTCTTT
D: .; J: TRBJ2-7; V: TRBV2; size: few; CDR3: CASRDLAYYEQYF; DNA: TGTGCCAGCAGGGATCTAGCCTACTACGAGCAGTACTTC
D: .; J: TRBJ2-3; V: TRBV5-1; size: .; CDR3: CASSLVDRTTDTQYF; DNA: TGCGCCAGCAGCTTGGTCGACAGGACCACAGATACGCAGTATTTT
D: .; J: TRBJ2-2; V: TRBV19; size: .; CDR3: CASSSQGMVSGELFF; DNA: TGTGCCAGTAGTTCTCAGGGTATGGTTTCCGGGGAGCTGTTTTTT
D: TRBD1; J: TRBJ1-5; V: TRBV2; size: .; CDR3: CASRWDREQPQHF; DNA: TGTGCCAGCAGATGGGACAGGGAGCAGCCCCAGCATTTT
D: .; J: TRBJ2-5; V: TRBV28; size: .; CDR3: CASSSRDQETQYF; DNA: TGTGCCAGCAGTTCCAGGGACCAAGAGACCCAGTACTTC
D: .; J: TRBJ2-7; V: TRBV15; size: .; CDR3: CATSRGGSYEQYF; DNA: TGTGCCACCAGCAGAGGAGGTTCCTACGAGCAGTACTTC
D: .; J: TRBJ2-3; V: TRBV2; size: .; CDR3: CASSPGADTQYF; DNA: TGTGCCAGCAGCCCCGGGGCAGATACGCAGTATTTT
D: TRBD2; J: TRBJ2-1; V: TRBV11-3; size: .; CDR3: CASSLASGSFNEQFF; DNA: TGTGCCAGCAGCTTGGCTAGCGGGAGTTTTAATGAGCAGTTCTTC
D: .; J: TRBJ1-2; V: TRBV6-1; size: .; CDR3: CASSEATVGYTF; DNA: TGTGCCAGCAGTGAAGCTACGGTTGGCTACACCTTC
D: TRBD1; J: TRBJ2-3; V: TRBV7-3; size: few; CDR3: CASSLTGTGSDTQYF; DNA: TGTGCCAGCAGCTTAACCGGGACAGGGTCAGATACGCAGTATTTT
D: TRBD2; J: TRBJ2-1; V: TRBV4-1; size: .; CDR3: CASSQVSSGSDEQFF; DNA: TGCGCCAGCAGCCAAGTGTCTAGCGGGAGTGATGAGCAGTTCTTC
D: TRBD2; J: TRBJ2-3; V: TRBV5-1; size: .; CDR3: CASSLRIAGGDTQYF; DNA: TGCGCCAGCAGCTTAAGGATAGCGGGGGGCGATACGCAGTATTTT
D: .; J: TRBJ2-1; V: TRBV5-1; size: .; CDR3: CASSLLQGGEQFF; DNA: TGCGCCAGCAGCTTGTTACAGGGTGGTGAGCAGTTCTTC
D: .; J: TRBJ2-7; V: TRBV7-9; size: .; CDR3: CASSLDAGWQYF; DNA: TGTGCCAGCAGCTTAGACGCAGGGTGGCAGTACTTC
D: TRBD2; J: TRBJ2-5; V: TRBV5-3; size: .; CDR3: CARSPGLAGIQETQYF; DNA: TGTGCCAGAAGCCCCGGACTAGCGGGAATTCAAGAGACCCAGTACTTC
D: .; J: TRBJ2-1; V: TRBV27; size: once; CDR3: CATALGNYNEQFF; DNA: TGTGCCACCGCACTAGGTAACTACAATGAGCAGTTCTTC
D: .; J: TRBJ2-7; V: TRBV5-5; size: .; CDR3: CASSLGQANYEQYF; DNA: TGTGCCAGCAGCTTGGGACAGGCAAACTACGAGCAGTACTTC
D: .; J: TRBJ1-1; V: TRBV7-2; size: .; CDR3: CASSLGGSQPRAFF; DNA: TGTGCCAGCAGCTTAGGCGGGTCGCAGCCGAGGGCTTTCTTT
D: .; J: TRBJ2-2; V: TRBV7-9; size: .; CDR3: CASSFSRGGNTGELFF; DNA: TGTGCCAGCAGCTTTTCGAGAGGGGGTAACACCGGGGAGCTGTTTTTT
D: TRBD1; J: TRBJ1-2; V: TRBV11-2; size: .; CDR3: CASSLFGTGVRGYTF; DNA: TGTGCCAGCAGCTTATTTGGGACAGGGGTTCGTGGCTACACCTTC
D: .; J: TRBJ2-7; V: TRBV3-1/TRBV3-2; size: .; CDR3: CASSQVRGRAEQYF; DNA: TGTGCCAGCAGCCAAGTCAGGGGCAGGGCCGAGCAGTACTTC
D: .; J: TRBJ2-1; V: TRBV27; size: .; CDR3: CASSLRDYNEQFF; DNA: TGTGCCAGCAGTCTTCGAGACTACAATGAGCAGTTCTTC
D: .; J: TRBJ2-1; V: TRBV27; size: .; CDR3: CASKASIYNEQFF; DNA: TGTGCCAGCAAGGCTAGCATTTACAATGAGCAGTTCTTC
D: .; J: TRBJ2-6; V: TRBV11-2; size: .; CDR3: CASSSQGAANVLTF; DNA: TGTGCCAGCAGCTCACAGGGAGCGGCCAACGTCCTGACTTTC